What follows are 28 T cell receptor beta chains derived from one specimen sequenced in a study of shared clonotypes between healthy human individuals. Repertoires were generated with immunoSEQ multiplex PCR, while TCRdb's copy carries only in-frame clones and drops some. The sample lists about 2.1 million clones; 85% to 95% were seen once. It was CD45RO-negative cells, positively selected for CCR7, that made up naive CD8 cells, with terminally differentiated effector memory CD45RA+ cells excluded. The sample comprised naive CD8+ T cells from PBMCs. The receptors come from a young man in good health. Some clones in this sample may be carry-over from other donors' samples.

This clone was observed a single time. The rearrangement links TRBV6-1 to TRBJ2-7, with D tentatively TRBD2 (5 bases). This CDR3 is built from 16 residues. With 2 bases removed from V and 3 bases from J, the gap between germline ends came to 17 bases. CDR1 is MNHNS, CDR2 SASEGT, per germline. CDR3 sequence (DNA): TGTGCCAGCAGTGAAACGCCCACAGTTGGGAGCTACGAGCAGTACTTC. Its translation: CASSETPTVGSYEQYF.

The V and J genes are TRBV18 and TRBJ2-7; D is perhaps TRBD2 (5 bases). V lost 3 bases and J 7 bases, leaving 10 bases between the germline ends. The CDR3 consists of 12 residues. CDR1 is KGHSH, CDR2 LQKENI, per germline. Here the CDR3 DNA reads TGTGCCAGCTCACCCCCTGAGCGGGAGCAGTACTTC. This gives the protein CASSPPEREQYF.

The chain couples TRBV11-2 to TRBJ2-5, with TRBD1 matching over 8 bases. CDR1 and CDR2 (germline): SGHAT, FQNNGV. The length of the CDR3 is 15 residues. With 4 bases clipped from V and 4 bases from J, the junction kept 8 bases outside the gene matches. The CDR3 coding sequence is TGTGCCAGCAGCTCGTCGACAGGGGCCGCAGAGACCCAGTACTTC. This encodes CASSSSTGAAETQYF. The entire variable domain, with the rest obtained from reference TRBV11-2 and TRBJ2-5, is as follows: EAGVAQSPRYKIIEKRQSVAFWCNPISGHATLYWYQQILGQGPKLLIQFQNNGVVDDSQLPKDRFSAERLKGVDSTLKIQPAKLEDSAVYLCASSSSTGAAETQYFGPGTRLLVL.

Notes on this clone: Within the sample, other DNA sequences also encode this same CDR3. The DNA for the CDR3 is TGTGCCAGCAGCTTGGCGGGTCCCTACGAGCAGTACTTC. As protein: CASSLAGPYEQYF. V and J are TRBV5-6 and TRBJ2-7, with unresolved D. CDR3 length: 13 amino acids. The ends were cut back, 0 bases at V and 2 bases at J, with 6 bases in the middle. Germline-derived CDR1 and CDR2 are SGHDT and YYEEEE.

The J gene is TRBJ2-2, the V gene TRBV7-9; 10 bases align to TRBD2. V shed 7 bases and J 5 bases; nucleotides not matched to a gene: 16. Germline V CDR1 and CDR2: SEHNR, FQNEAQ (reference sequence). The CDR3 is 18 amino acids. CDR3 sequence: CASNTPEPSGRGTGELFF. Written as DNA, the CDR3 is TGTGCCAGCAACACACCCGAACCTAGCGGGAGAGGGACCGGGGAGCTGTTTTTT.

The genes are TRBV5-1 and TRBJ2-1; D tentatively reads TRBD1 or TRBD2 (5 bases each). Germline CDR1 is SGHRS and CDR2 is YFSETQ. The CDR3 consists of 14 residues. Trimming stripped 3 bases from V and 6 bases from J, with 13 bases between. The DNA of the CDR3 is TGCGCCAGCAGCTGGGGTCTGGGGGTCAATGAGCAGTTCTTC. It translates to CASSWGLGVNEQFF.

The genes are TRBV27 and TRBJ2-4, with a tentative D call TRBD1 (5 bases). Germline loops: CDR1 MNHEY, CDR2 SMNVEV (reference sequence). The CDR3 sequence is 16 residues long. Deletions cut 7 bases from V and 1 base from J, with 17 bases between. The CDR3 protein is CASTPGLGAAKNIQYF. The CDR3 DNA reads TGTGCCAGCACTCCAGGGCTTGGGGCCGCCAAAAACATTCAGTACTTC.

The genes are TRBV10-3 and TRBJ2-7, with 9 bases fitting TRBD2. With V trimmed by 2 bases and J by 2 bases, 10 bases remained unmatched. CDR1 and CDR2 (germline): ENHRY, SYGVKD. There are 17 residues in the CDR3. CDR3 coding DNA: TGTGCCATCAGTGAGGTCGGCGGGAGGGTGGATCCCTACGAGCAGTACTTC. Translating it yields CAISEVGGRVDPYEQYF.

This chain uses TRBV7-9 with TRBJ2-1; 8 bases are shared with TRBD2. CDR3 length equals 16 residues. CDR1 and CDR2 from the germline V gene are SEHNR and FQNEAQ (reference sequence). Trimming at V came to 2 bases and at J to 5 bases, leaving 8 bases not matched to a gene. The CDR3 DNA reads TGTGCCAGCAGCTTATCGTCGGGAGGGCCCGACAATGAGCAGTTCTTC. Encoded protein: CASSLSSGGPDNEQFF.

Worth noting for this clone: Other DNA sequences in the sample encode the same CDR3. This sequence joins TRBV19 and TRBJ2-2; 7 positions match TRBD2. With 6 bases clipped from V and 0 bases from J, the junction kept 1 base outside the gene matches. The length of the CDR3 is 14 residues. Germline V CDR1 and CDR2: LNHDA, SQIVND (reference sequence). CDR3: CASRLAANTGELFF. CDR3 sequence (DNA): TGTGCCAGTAGGCTAGCGGCGAACACCGGGGAGCTGTTTTTT.

The CDR3 DNA is TGTGCCAGCAGGCATACCGCCGGGGGGCGAGATACGCAGTATTTT. It specifies CASRHTAGGRDTQYF. The V gene is TRBV28, the J gene TRBJ2-3; a weak D match, TRBD2 (7 bases). There are 15 residues in the CDR3. The ends were cut back, 6 bases at V and 5 bases at J, with 18 bases in the middle. Germline loops: CDR1 MDHEN, CDR2 SYDVKM.

Note on this clone: One end of the junction is discordant with germline, which a read error may explain. The chain employs TRBV10-3 and TRBJ2-7; no clear D. CDR3 length: 9 residues. Per the germline V gene, CDR1 is ENHRY and CDR2 is SYGVKD. DNA of the CDR3: TGTGCCATCAGAAAGACGGTGAGCTTC. Translating it yields CAIRKTVSF.

The chain has TRBV2 and TRBJ2-7; D call uncertain. Germline V lookup: CDR1 SNHLY, CDR2 FYNNEI. V shed 4 bases and J shed 0 bases, with 10 bases lying between them. The CDR3 spans 14 residues. The CDR3 region has the DNA TGTGCCAGCAGTGGCGCTGATCCCTCCTACGAGCAGTACTTC. This gives the protein CASSGADPSYEQYF.

This chain joins TRBV15 and TRBJ1-4; D remains unclear. From germline, CDR1 is LNHNV and CDR2 YYDKDF (reference sequence). The CDR3 spans 15 residues. The V gene lost 1 base and the J gene lost 7 bases, with 13 bases spanning the gap. The CDR3 loop is CATSRAQERGEKLFF. The CDR3 DNA sequence: TGTGCCACCAGCAGAGCCCAGGAGCGGGGTGAAAAACTGTTTTTT.

J is TRBJ2-2 and V is TRBV7-9; TRBD1 matches 7 bases. There are 15 residues in the CDR3. Germline values: CDR1 SEHNR, CDR2 FQNEAQ (reference sequence). The J segment lost 6 bases and the V segment lost 5 bases, leaving 9 bases of the junction unmatched. The CDR3 loop reads CASSPGQIQAGELFF. The CDR3 region has the DNA TGTGCCAGCAGCCCGGGACAGATACAGGCCGGGGAGCTGTTTTTT.

J is TRBJ1-4 and V is TRBV27; 9 nucleotides agree with TRBD1. Germline CDR1 is MNHEY and CDR2 is SMNVEV (reference sequence). Trimming at V came to 5 bases and at J to 3 bases, leaving 10 bases not matched to a gene. The CDR3 covers 17 residues. Here the CDR3 reads CASSPTLQGAPNEKLFF. The CDR3 DNA reads TGTGCCAGCAGTCCGACCCTACAGGGGGCCCCTAATGAAAAACTGTTTTTT.

The table lists this clone with a count of one. This CDR3 reads CASSLKASGSSYNEQFF. As DNA, the CDR3 is TGCGCCAGCAGCTTAAAGGCTAGCGGGAGCTCCTACAATGAGCAGTTCTTC. The genes are TRBV5-1 and TRBJ2-1; 10 bases fit TRBD2. CDR3 length: 17 amino acids. CDR1 is SGHRS and CDR2 is YFSETQ in the germline V gene. J lost 0 bases, V lost 2 bases, and 5 bases had no gene match.

The chain recombines TRBV30 with TRBJ2-7; D is perhaps TRBD2 (6 bases). Trimming left V 6 bases short and J 4 bases short, with 16 bases between. The CDR3 length is 13 residues. Per the germline V gene, CDR1 is GTSNPN and CDR2 is SVGIG (reference sequence). CDR3 nucleotide sequence: TGTGCCTGCACGGGTTTGGGGGGATACGAGCAGTACTTC. Its protein is CACTGLGGYEQYF.

This rearrangement joins TRBV11-2 to TRBJ2-5, with TRBD2 as a possible D gene (5 bases). Germline lookup yields CDR1 SGHAT and CDR2 FQNNGV. This CDR3 is built from 16 residues. The V gene lost 0 bases and the J gene lost 5 bases, with 16 bases spanning the gap. The CDR3 region is CASSLDRAGGPETQYF. In DNA, the CDR3 is TGTGCCAGCAGCTTAGATCGGGCTGGAGGCCCTGAGACCCAGTACTTC. The complete variable domain, with remaining parts taken from reference TRBV11-2 and TRBJ2-5, reads EAGVAQSPRYKIIEKRQSVAFWCNPISGHATLYWYQQILGQGPKLLIQFQNNGVVDDSQLPKDRFSAERLKGVDSTLKIQPAKLEDSAVYLCASSLDRAGGPETQYFGPGTRLLVL.

The rearrangement uses TRBV5-6 and TRBJ2-7; weak D call: TRBD1 (5 bases). CDR1 is SGHDT and CDR2 is YYEEEE in the germline V gene. The CDR3 sequence is 15 residues long. V was pared by 0 bases and J by 1 base, with 11 bases between. CDR3 DNA: TGTGCCAGCAGCTTGGGGGGCGGCTTATCCTACGAGCAGTACTTC. Translating it yields CASSLGGGLSYEQYF.

The rearrangement joins TRBV19 to TRBJ1-5; TRBD1 might be the D (6 bases). This CDR3 has 19 amino acids. Germline CDR1 is LNHDA and CDR2 is SQIVND (reference sequence). Trimming removed 1 base from V and 0 bases from J, with 19 bases in between. CDR3 DNA: TGTGCCAGTAGTATAGCAACCCCGGGGGCAGTTTATAGCAATCAGCCCCAGCATTTT. It is translated as CASSIATPGAVYSNQPQHF.

V and J are TRBV27 and TRBJ1-1; 9 bases are a match to TRBD1. Germline V gene lookup returns CDR1 MNHEY and CDR2 SMNVEV (reference sequence). With 7 bases clipped from V and 3 bases from J, the junction kept 9 bases outside the gene matches. The length of the CDR3 is 15 residues. The CDR3 protein is CASNRLQGADTEAFF. The DNA of the CDR3 is TGTGCCAGCAACCGATTACAGGGGGCTGACACTGAAGCTTTCTTT.

This chain joins TRBV29-1 and TRBJ2-7, with D perhaps matching TRBD1 (7 bases). The CDR3 has 15 residues. Looked up from germline, CDR1 is SQVTM and CDR2 is ANQGSEA. V lost 5 bases and J lost 4, with 21 bases in between. The CDR3 bases are TGCAGCGTTCTTACTCAGGGGGGAAAGGGTTACGAGCAGTACTTC. Its translation is CSVLTQGGKGYEQYF.

V is TRBV19 and J is TRBJ1-1, with D possibly TRBD1 on 6 matching bases. The CDR3 has 15 amino acids. V gave up 1 base and J gave up 4 bases, with 13 bases separating them. Germline loops: CDR1 LNHDA, CDR2 SQIVND (reference sequence). The CDR3 DNA is TGTGCCAGTAGTATAGTACGAGGGGGTGGCACTGAAGCTTTCTTT. It translates to CASSIVRGGGTEAFF.

V usage is TRBV29-1 and J usage is TRBJ2-4; 8 bases map to TRBD2. CDR1 is SQVTM, CDR2 ANQGSEA, per germline. V trimming: 7 bases; J trimming: 0 bases; junction bases outside the gene matches: 14. The CDR3 is 17 amino acids. This CDR3 reads CSALETSVLVAKNIQYF. DNA for the CDR3: TGCAGCGCGCTCGAGACTAGCGTTTTGGTAGCCAAAAACATTCAGTACTTC.

The genes are TRBV7-9 and TRBJ2-1; 7 bases are a match to TRBD2. The V and J ends lost 7 bases and 2 bases, in that order; junction bases with no gene match: 5. The CDR3 totals 14 residues. The germline V gene encodes CDR1 SEHNR and CDR2 FQNEAQ (reference sequence). The DNA for the CDR3 is TGTGCCAGCACCGGGACTACAGCCTACAATGAGCAGTTCTTC. This codes for CASTGTTAYNEQFF.

This chain links TRBV27 with TRBJ1-4; no firm D call. Germline V gene sequence: CDR1 MNHEY, CDR2 SMNVEV (reference sequence). The CDR3 has 17 residues. Trimming took off 5 bases at V and 2 bases at J, with 18 bases between the two ends. CDR3: CASSPNPHSLTNEKLFF. The DNA of the CDR3 is TGTGCCAGCAGTCCAAACCCCCACAGCCTCACTAATGAAAAACTGTTTTTT.

Details on this clone: It may be a read error: a sequence one base away is much more abundant. The chain has TRBV9 and TRBJ2-2, with D unclear. Between the trimmed V and J ends, which lost 4 bases and 6 bases, there was a span of 4 bases. The CDR3 extends over 11 amino acids. CDR1 and CDR2 from the germline V gene are SGDLS and YYNGEE. The CDR3 sequence: CASSLSGELFF. As DNA, the CDR3 is TGTGCCAGCAGCTTGTCCGGGGAGCTGTTTTTT.